This entry lists 7 T cell receptor beta chains sequenced from one sample in a study of T cells in localized non-small cell lung cancer (dated by TCRdb to the early 2020s). The library was obtained by the immunoSEQ multiplex PCR assay. TCRdb obtained this table from immuneACCESS and retained in-frame rearrangements with V and J assigned. These tables miss some clones; where compared with another copy, unresolved V genes account for less than half of the shortfall, and the remainder is unexplained. This sample has approximately 2,500 clones in its table, and 25% to 30% of those were observed once. Jointly, the top ten make up roughly 7.4% of the sample. The sample consisted of lung tumor tissue, taken before any cancer treatment. These receptors all stem from a male donor at least 60 years old with stage II squamous cell lung carcinoma.

This clone was detected a few times. The chain is built from TRBV9 and TRBJ2-7, with 7 bases lining up with TRBD1. Germline-derived CDR1 and CDR2 are SGDLS and YYNGEE. This CDR3 region has 15 residues. Unmatched junction bases numbered 5, after V lost 0 bases and J lost 2 bases. As DNA, the CDR3 is TGTGCCAGCAGCGTAGCTACAGGGGTAACCTACGAGCAGTACTTC. Translating gives CASSVATGVTYEQYF.

The CDR3 DNA reads TGCGCCAGCAGCCGGGTAGGGACAGGGACGCTCTCTGGAAACACCATATATTTT. It is translated as CASSRVGTGTLSGNTIYF. V gene TRBV5-1 combines with J gene TRBJ1-3; TRBD1 matches at 9 bases. The germline V gene encodes CDR1 SGHRS and CDR2 YFSETQ. This CDR3 contains 18 residues. V was pared by 4 bases and J by 0 bases, with 11 bases of the junction left unmatched. The full variable domain, its missing parts supplied by reference TRBV5-1 and TRBJ1-3, is KAGVTQTPRYLIKTRGQQVTLSCSPISGHRSVSWYQQTPGQGLQFLFEYFSETQRNKGNFPGRFSGRQFSNSRSEMNVSTLELGDSALYLCASSRVGTGTLSGNTIYFGEGSWLTVV.

By share, this clone counts as medium-sized. The V gene is TRBV9, the J gene TRBJ1-5, with TRBD1 as a possible D gene (5 bases). From germline, CDR1 is SGDLS and CDR2 YYNGEE. Trimming shortened V by 5 bases and J by 6 bases, and 15 bases separated the two germline ends. The CDR3 extends over 14 amino acids. As DNA, the CDR3 is TGTGCCAGCAGTGAGGGCAGGGCCGCTCAGCCCCAGCATTTT. It is translated as CASSEGRAAQPQHF.

This clone showed up just a few times. The chain uses TRBV29-1 and TRBJ1-4; TRBD1 might be the D (5 bases). In germline, CDR1 is SQVTM, CDR2 ANQGSEA. V lost 3 bases and J 7 bases, leaving 12 bases between the germline ends. This CDR3 region has 13 residues. This CDR3 reads CSVEQTAGEKLFF. The CDR3 region has the DNA TGCAGCGTTGAGCAGACAGCTGGTGAAAAACTGTTTTTT.

The chain carries TRBV6-8 and TRBJ1-6; D gene uncertain. CDR1 is MNHGY and CDR2 is SAAAGT in the germline V gene. This CDR3 is built from 13 residues. The germline V and J ends were trimmed by 5 bases and 7 bases, with 9 bases remaining between them. The CDR3 is CASSPNGNSPLHF. CDR3 bases: TGTGCCAGCAGTCCGAACGGAAATTCACCCCTCCACTTT.

V usage is TRBV11-3 and J usage is TRBJ2-2; 7 bases are a match to TRBD1. Trimming at V came to 1 base and at J to 4 bases, leaving 3 bases not matched to a gene. The CDR3 extends over 15 amino acids. Germline lookup yields CDR1 SGHNT and CDR2 YENEEA. The CDR3, as DNA: TGTGCCAGCAGCTTAGGGGCAGGGGGCACCGGGGAGCTGTTTTTT. Its translation: CASSLGAGGTGELFF.

The genes are TRBV29-1 and TRBJ1-6, with 8 bases that match TRBD1. CDR3 size: 13 residues. The germline CDR1 and CDR2 sequences are SQVTM and ANQGSEA. Trimming at V came to 5 bases and at J to 8 bases, leaving 5 bases not matched to a gene. CDR3 in DNA: TGCAGCGTTCGGACAGGGTCGTATTCACCCCTCCACTTT. Translation gives CSVRTGSYSPLHF.